The next 11 T cell receptor beta chains were all read from a single sample in a study of blood T cell repertoires in COVID-19. Only in-frame clones appear in the TCRdb table, and some are missing; sequencing was by immunoSEQ multiplex PCR. Of 100,000 to 150,000 clones in the sample, 75% to 90% were seen once. The specimen was peripheral blood. The source is a man in his sixties with COVID-19, enrolled during active disease.

The J gene is TRBJ1-6, the V gene TRBV3-1 (or the pseudogene TRBV3-2); 7 bases map to TRBD1. V shed 6 bases, J shed 6 bases, and the junction held 17 bases outside the gene matches. The length of the CDR3 is 18 residues. Germline V CDR1 and CDR2: LGHDT, YNNKEL (reference sequence). The chain's CDR3 is CASRSSGTAFNLNSPLHF. The CDR3 DNA is TGTGCCAGCAGGTCTTCTGGGACAGCATTTAACCTTAATTCACCCCTCCACTTT.

The chain uses TRBV11-2 and TRBJ1-3; no clear D gene. V lost 2 bases and J 0 bases, leaving 8 bases between the germline ends. Germline CDR1 reads SGHAT; CDR2 reads FQNNGV. The CDR3 contains 15 residues. The CDR3 loop is CASSLMGSSGNTIYF. CDR3 coding DNA: TGTGCCAGCAGCTTAATGGGCTCCTCTGGAAACACCATATATTTT.

The chain recombines TRBV6-5 with TRBJ1-1; D unclear. The CDR3 totals 13 residues. Germline CDR1 is MNHEY and CDR2 is SVGAGI. Trimming left V 7 bases short and J 6 bases short, with 15 bases between. The CDR3 here is CASTVPGRAEAFF. The CDR3 region has the DNA TGTGCCAGCACCGTACCGGGGAGGGCTGAAGCTTTCTTT.

In this sample, this clone turned up a few times. V is TRBV7-2 and J is TRBJ1-2; possible D gene TRBD1, 5 bases. Germline V gene lookup returns CDR1 SGHTA and CDR2 FQGNSA. The CDR3 is 15 residues long. Trimming took 5 bases from V and 6 from J, leaving 19 bases between them. DNA of the CDR3: TGTGCCAGCAGCCAGCAGAGGTCAGGGTTGCATGGCTACACCTTC. It yields the protein CASSQQRSGLHGYTF.

This clone was detected a few times. The rearrangement links TRBV10-3 to TRBJ1-2; TRBD1 is a possible D gene (6 bases). V lost 4 bases to trimming and J lost 8 bases, with 14 bases between them. There are 13 residues in the CDR3. The germline V gene has CDR1 ENHRY and CDR2 SYGVKD. The CDR3 protein is CAISGASGGGYTF. Written as DNA, the CDR3 is TGTGCCATCAGTGGGGCTTCGGGGGGCGGCTACACCTTC.

The CDR3 DNA is TGCGCCAGCAGCTCCGCAGGGGCCAGCACTGAAGCTTTCTTT. Its translation: CASSSAGASTEAFF. The chain combines TRBV5-1 with TRBJ1-1; possible D gene TRBD1, 6 bases. V was clipped by 3 bases and J by 4 bases, with 13 bases between them. Germline assignment: CDR1 SGHRS and CDR2 YFSETQ. The CDR3 runs to 14 residues.

The genes are TRBV19 and TRBJ1-2, with TRBD1 as a possible D gene (6 bases). The length of the CDR3 is 13 residues. Germline V lookup: CDR1 LNHDA, CDR2 SQIVND (reference sequence). V lost 7 bases, J lost 0 bases, and 9 bases lay in between. The CDR3 sequence: CASKDRANYGYTF. In DNA, the CDR3 is TGTGCCAGTAAGGACAGAGCTAACTATGGCTACACCTTC.

The chain links TRBV6-5 to TRBJ2-7; TRBD1 aligns across 8 bases. CDR3 size: 15 residues. Germline CDR1 reads MNHEY; CDR2 reads SVGAGI. The J segment lost 3 bases and the V segment lost 0 bases, leaving 4 bases of the junction unmatched. CDR3 amino acids: CASSYSGQGFYEQYF. DNA of the CDR3: TGTGCCAGCAGTTACTCTGGACAGGGCTTCTACGAGCAGTACTTC.

This clone was seen only a few times. This sequence joins TRBV2 and TRBJ2-5; D unresolved. This CDR3 spans 14 amino acids. Germline loops: CDR1 SNHLY, CDR2 FYNNEI. V lost 2 bases to trimming and J lost 0 bases, with 7 bases between them. The CDR3, as DNA: TGTGCCAGCAGTGAATTTTCAGACCAAGAGACCCAGTACTTC. Translating it yields CASSEFSDQETQYF.

V and J are TRBV10-2 and TRBJ2-7; TRBD1 is a possible D gene (6 bases). The ends were cut back, 7 bases at V and 7 bases at J, with 23 bases in the middle. The V gene's germline CDR1 is WSHSY and CDR2 SAAADI. CDR3 size: 15 residues. CDR3 DNA sequence: TGCGCCAGCACCTACACAGGGCAATTGTCGGGGGAGCAGTACTTC. This encodes CASTYTGQLSGEQYF.

The V call is TRBV7-6, the J call TRBJ2-7; D gene uncertain. V was cut by 5 bases and J by 3 bases, with 11 bases left in between. CDR3 length: 13 residues. Germline V lookup: CDR1 SGHVS, CDR2 FNYEAQ. Here the CDR3 DNA reads TGTGCCAGCAGCAAAGACACCTTCTACGAGCAGTACTTC. This encodes CASSKDTFYEQYF.